A single sample gave rise to the 13 T cell receptor beta chains below, sequenced in a study of T cell responses to AZD1222 COVID-19 vaccine. TCRdb keeps only in-frame clones here, not all; method: immunoSEQ multiplex PCR. The table shows 95,000 to 110,000 clones, with roughly 91% occurring only once. The sequencing here drew on peripheral blood, taken on day 0 of AZD1222 vaccination. Receptors originate from an adult in good health.

The chain carries TRBV13 and TRBJ2-3; D not certain. Trimming shortened V by 5 bases and J by 3 bases, and 6 bases separated the two germline ends. Germline-derived CDR1 and CDR2 are PRHDT and FYEKMQ (reference sequence). The CDR3 runs 12 residues. DNA for the CDR3: TGTGCCAGCAGCCCCGGGACAGATACGCAGTATTTT. It codes for CASSPGTDTQYF.

The V and J genes are TRBV15 and TRBJ1-4; D is uncertain. Deletions cut 0 bases from V and 1 base from J, with 6 bases between. The V gene's germline CDR1 is LNHNV and CDR2 YYDKDF (reference sequence). The CDR3 contains 15 residues. CDR3 DNA: TGTGCCACCAGCAGAGAACCGGGAACTAATGAAAAACTGTTTTTT. Its protein is CATSREPGTNEKLFF.

The V and J genes are TRBV9 and TRBJ2-2; tentative D call: TRBD2 (6 bases). V was trimmed by 2 bases and J by 6 bases, leaving 11 bases between them. CDR3 size: 14 residues. Germline CDR1 and CDR2: SGDLS and YYNGEE. The CDR3 reads CASSVPPSAGELFF. The CDR3 DNA is TGTGCCAGCAGCGTTCCTCCTAGCGCCGGGGAGCTGTTTTTT.

The CDR3 loop is CASSFKGPNYGYTF. The CDR3 nucleotides are TGTGCCAGCAGTTTTAAGGGACCGAACTATGGCTACACCTTC. V gene TRBV6-5 combines with J gene TRBJ1-2; maybe TRBD1 (5 bases). V was clipped by 4 bases and J by 2 bases, with 11 bases between them. The CDR3 loop spans 14 amino acids. Germline values: CDR1 MNHEY, CDR2 SVGAGI.

The rearrangement links TRBV7-3 to TRBJ2-2, with 9 bases fitting TRBD1. The germline gives CDR1 SGHTA, CDR2 FQGTGA. The CDR3 has 16 residues. Germline trimming cut 5 bases from V and 5 bases from J; bases unmatched to any gene: 9. The DNA of the CDR3 is TGTGCCAGCAGCCCAACAGGGGGCGATCGAACCGGGGAGCTGTTTTTT. It specifies CASSPTGGDRTGELFF.

This chain uses TRBV4-1 with TRBJ1-2, with 9 positions matching TRBD1. This CDR3 is 15 amino acids long. V gave up 0 bases and J gave up 4 bases; unmatched junction bases: 3. The germline V gene has CDR1 MGHRA and CDR2 YSYEKL. The CDR3 reads CASSQEHRGPYGYTF. CDR3 sequence (DNA): TGCGCCAGCAGCCAAGAACACAGGGGGCCCTATGGCTACACCTTC.

This chain links TRBV7-2 with TRBJ2-2; D call uncertain. V was pared by 4 bases and J by 3 bases, with 9 bases between. Germline V gene lookup returns CDR1 SGHTA and CDR2 FQGNSA. The CDR3 spans 14 residues. The CDR3 spells CASSSRTDTGELFF. In DNA, the CDR3 is TGTGCCAGCAGCTCGAGGACGGACACCGGGGAGCTGTTTTTT.

The rearrangement joins TRBV4-1 to TRBJ1-6; D unclear. The germline gives CDR1 MGHRA, CDR2 YSYEKL. The CDR3 loop spans 12 amino acids. Trimming removed 4 bases from V and 11 bases from J, with 9 bases in between. The CDR3 loop is CASSPPRAPLHF. DNA for the CDR3: TGCGCCAGCAGCCCACCGAGGGCACCCCTCCACTTT.

V is TRBV28 and J is TRBJ1-2; 7 positions agree with TRBD1. The CDR3 length is 13 residues. CDR1 is MDHEN, CDR2 SYDVKM, per germline. Trimming took 6 bases from V and 8 from J; bases not matched to a gene: 9. The CDR3 region is CASSNRGELGYTF. The CDR3 coding sequence is TGTGCCAGCAGCAACAGGGGAGAACTGGGCTACACCTTC.

The rearrangement joins TRBV30 to TRBJ2-7, with D tentatively TRBD2 (5 bases). The CDR3 runs 13 residues. Germline V lookup: CDR1 GTSNPN, CDR2 SVGIG (reference sequence). V lost 3 bases to trimming and J lost 3 bases, with 12 bases between them. The CDR3 sequence: CAWRGGENYEQYF. DNA of the CDR3: TGTGCCTGGAGGGGTGGGGAGAACTACGAGCAGTACTTC.

The rearrangement links TRBV6-5 to TRBJ1-4, with D tentatively TRBD1 (6 bases). Germline loops: CDR1 MNHEY, CDR2 SVGAGI. The V gene lost 8 bases and the J gene lost 3 bases, with 13 bases spanning the gap. The CDR3 covers 14 residues. The CDR3 coding sequence is TGTGCCAGCGACCTCGGGACACCTAATGAAAAACTGTTTTTT. Encoded protein: CASDLGTPNEKLFF.

The V and J genes are TRBV27 and TRBJ2-5, with 14 bases that match TRBD2. The CDR3 length is 16 residues. The V gene's germline CDR1 is MNHEY and CDR2 SMNVEV (reference sequence). V lost 5 bases, J lost 5 bases, and 7 bases stayed unmatched. In nucleotides, the CDR3 is TGTGCCAGCAGTCCTAGACTAGCGGGGGGGCAGGAGACCCAGTACTTC. Amino acids: CASSPRLAGGQETQYF.

The CDR3 DNA reads TGCAGTGCTGGCGGGGAATCACAGTTCTTC. The encoded protein is CSAGGESQFF. V usage is TRBV20-1 and J usage is TRBJ2-1; a weak D match, TRBD2 (6 bases). V was trimmed by 5 bases and J by 13 bases, leaving 12 bases between them. Germline lookup yields CDR1 DFQATT and CDR2 SNEGSKA (reference sequence). CDR3 length: 10 amino acids.